The entry below describes one TCR beta chain. Antigen specificity is unknown. This sample is drawn from a study of blood T cells in healthy people across ages. Study observations and caveats: Strongly correlated with naive T cell percentage was TCR beta diversity. Age brought a roughly linear fall in TCR beta diversity measured per million T cells.

Then a second PCR, running about 6 to 12 cycles, was carried out with a sample-barcoded 5' primer and a J-beta primer mix. TCRdb re-called the 5' RACE reads through MiXCR, storing one row per CDR3 protein. The sample has some 780,000 distinct CDR3 sequences; around 50% are singletons. Germline V gene sequence: CDR1 SGHTA, CDR2 FQGTGA. The CDR3 spans 16 residues. Trimming took 0 bases from V and 7 from J; bases not matched to a gene: 6. This clonotype originated in a man aged 35 to 55 in good health. The genes are TRBV7-3 and TRBJ1-2, with 12 bases lining up with TRBD1. The sequenced sample was blood. The CDR3 sequence: CASSLTGQGAMGGYTF. The DNA for the CDR3 is TGTGCCAGCAGCTTAACGGGACAGGGGGCTATGGGTGGCTACACCTTC.